Following are 2 T cell receptor beta chains from one sample sequenced in a study of OX40 agonist ivuxolimab in advanced cancers. Some clones are missing from TCRdb's copy, which holds only in-frame ones; the method was immunoSEQ multiplex PCR. The sample shows around 70,000 clones, about 82% of them seen only once. The source was CD4+ or CD8+ T cells sorted from blood, collected in a trial of the OX40 agonist ivuxolimab. All receptors come from an adult with an advanced solid tumor such as melanoma, head and neck, liver or kidney cancer.

This clone was recorded only once. The chain combines TRBV7-9 with TRBJ2-5; 11 bases are shared with TRBD1. Germline trimming cut 1 base from V and 11 bases from J; bases unmatched to any gene: 9. This CDR3 has 15 amino acids. Germline V gives CDR1 SEHNR, CDR2 FQNEAQ (reference sequence). The CDR3 sequence: CASSLGGQGAGEQYF. CDR3 sequence (DNA): TGTGCCAGCAGCTTAGGCGGACAGGGGGCAGGGGAGCAGTACTTC. The variable domain in full, completed from reference TRBV7-9 and TRBJ2-5, reads DTGVSQNPRHKITKRGQNVTFRCDPISEHNRLYWYRQTLGQGPEFLTYFQNEAQLEKSRLLSDRFSAERPKGSFSTLEIQRTEQGDSAMYLCASSLGGQGAGEQYFGPGTRLLVL.

The CDR3 nucleotides read TGTGCCAGCAGTTTCATCAGGGAAATGGGCGCTGAAGCTTTCTTT. Protein: CASSFIREMGAEAFF. The rearrangement uses TRBV27 and TRBJ1-1; D may be TRBD1 (5 bases). The CDR3 is 15 amino acids. V lost 3 bases to trimming and J lost 6 bases, with 17 bases between them. Germline assignment: CDR1 MNHEY and CDR2 SMNVEV (reference sequence).